This entry lists 9 T cell receptor beta chains sequenced from one sample in a study of cytomegalovirus exposure and HLA in healthy donors (dated 2017 in TCRdb). To prepare the library, the immunoSEQ multiplex PCR assay was applied. Not all clones reach the TCRdb copy of this immuneACCESS table, which keeps in-frame sequences only. Checked studies attribute under half of the gap to unresolved V genes and leave the rest unexplained. Here the sample has approximately 60,000 clones; around 90% occur a single time. The ten largest clones represent around 1.4% of the sample. What was sequenced was PBMCs. The receptors were sampled from a woman between 18 and 29 years old in good health and CMV-seronegative.

This clone showed up just once. This chain connects TRBV5-1 to TRBJ2-1; TRBD1 aligns across 10 bases. The V gene end was trimmed by 3 bases and the J gene end by 6 bases; junction bases not matched to a gene: 9. This CDR3 has 16 amino acids. Germline V gene lookup returns CDR1 SGHRS and CDR2 YFSETQ. The CDR3 DNA is TGCGCCAGCAGCTCGACAGGGGGCGCGTTTCTCAATGAGCAGTTCTTC. It is translated as CASSSTGGAFLNEQFF.

The table lists this clone with a count of one. This chain uses TRBV10-3 with TRBJ1-1; D ambiguous. Germline CDR1 ENHRY, CDR2 SYGVKD. The CDR3 consists of 11 residues. V lost 6 bases, J lost 7 bases, and 9 bases lay in between. The CDR3 here is CAIREQVEAFF. The CDR3, as DNA: TGTGCCATCAGGGAGCAGGTTGAAGCTTTCTTT.

The chain has TRBV5-6 and TRBJ1-2; D may be TRBD1 (6 bases). Germline CDR1 is SGHDT and CDR2 is YYEEEE. Trimming removed 4 bases from V and 7 bases from J, with 14 bases in between. The CDR3 extends over 13 amino acids. CDR3 loop: CASSPQGPFGYTF. The CDR3 DNA is TGTGCCAGCAGCCCACAGGGTCCCTTTGGCTACACCTTC.

The rearrangement links TRBV7-9 to TRBJ1-2; D possibly corresponds to TRBD1 (6 bases). Trimming cost V 5 bases and J 3 bases, with 25 bases left between them. The germline CDR1 and CDR2 sequences are SEHNR and FQNEAQ (reference sequence). The CDR3 extends over 18 amino acids. CDR3 in amino acids: CASSPVIASGGGYYGYTF. CDR3 bases: TGTGCCAGCAGCCCCGTTATAGCATCTGGGGGCGGATACTATGGCTACACCTTC.

The DNA for the CDR3 is TGTGCCAGCTCACCAGCGGGGAACACTGAAGCTTTCTTT. Translated: CASSPAGNTEAFF. This rearrangement joins TRBV18 to TRBJ1-1; D unclear. Looked up from germline, CDR1 is KGHSH and CDR2 is LQKENI. This CDR3 comprises 13 residues. V was pared by 2 bases and J by 1 base, with 5 bases between.

J is TRBJ2-1 and V is TRBV9; 7 bases align to TRBD2. The junction had 13 bases not matched to a gene; V was cut back by 3 bases and J by 4 bases. The V gene's germline CDR1 is SGDLS and CDR2 YYNGEE. The CDR3 covers 17 residues. CDR3 sequence (DNA): TGTGCCAGCAGCGGGGCGGGAGTGGGAAGGTCGTACAATGAGCAGTTCTTC. It yields the protein CASSGAGVGRSYNEQFF. The complete variable domain, with remaining parts taken from reference TRBV9 and TRBJ2-1, reads DSGVTQTPKHLITATGQRVTLRCSPRSGDLSVYWYQQSLDQGLQFLIQYYNGEERAKGNILERFSAQQFPDLHSELNLSSLELGDSALYFCASSGAGVGRSYNEQFFGPGTRLTVL.

The V call is TRBV9, the J call TRBJ1-3, with D tentatively TRBD1 (6 bases). Trimming stripped 4 bases from V and 0 bases from J, with 14 bases between. CDR1 and CDR2 (germline): SGDLS, YYNGEE. The CDR3 length is 16 residues. The CDR3 is CASSPRTDNSGNTIYF. The CDR3 DNA follows: TGTGCCAGCAGCCCCCGGACAGACAACTCTGGAAACACCATATATTTT.

This clone was observed once. This rearrangement joins TRBV5-1 to TRBJ2-7, with a possible D match to TRBD1 (6 bases). Between the trimmed V and J ends, which lost 5 bases and 2 bases, there was a span of 17 bases. This CDR3 region has 15 residues. From germline, CDR1 is SGHRS and CDR2 YFSETQ. CDR3 in DNA: TGCGCCAGCAGTACAGGGACCCCCAATCCCTACGAGCAGTACTTC. Its protein product is CASSTGTPNPYEQYF.

The rearrangement uses TRBV28 and TRBJ1-3, with a possible D match to TRBD1 (5 bases). V was clipped by 3 bases and J by 0 bases, with 12 bases between them. Germline-derived CDR1 and CDR2 are MDHEN and SYDVKM. The CDR3 loop spans 16 amino acids. The CDR3 here is CASSLGGVYSGNTIYF. The CDR3 DNA sequence: TGTGCCAGCAGTTTGGGGGGTGTTTACTCTGGAAACACCATATATTTT.